The TCR beta chain described here comes from a study of shared clonotypes between healthy human individuals (dated by TCRdb to the early 2020s). Study-level background: The cohort included three men and a couple of women between 18 and 49 years of age. For each donor, three plates each were used for CD4 naive and CD4 memory, two plates were used for CD8 naive, and one plate was used for CD8 memory. To estimate repertoire size and how much clonotype sharing occurs between individuals, the study deeply sequenced the blood TCR repertoires of 5 or 6 healthy adults. Different laboratories and diverse techniques were used to prepare libraries and sequence TCR repertoires, to increase sequencing depth and limit assay-specific biases. Each donor's leukapheresis produced roughly between roughly 0.85 and 10 billion PBMCs. What the research found in general, with its limitations: Naive subsets generally had larger estimated clonotype richness than memory subsets did. Sampling was restricted to blood, and TCR repertoires in tissues likely differ from the TCR repertoires found in blood. When several donors were compared, the shared fraction of clonotypes was about 5.2% for naive CD4, approximately 3.3% for naive CD8, roughly 2.5% for memory CD4, and roughly 0.4% for memory CD8. Because the study included a small number of donors, the genetic and exposure-history diversity represented was limited. Incomplete sequencing was indicated by rarefaction of sorted-subset datasets, despite the large sequencing depth. Pairwise subsampling indicated that sequencing depth was expected to affect the degree of clonotype sharing among donors. Higher generation probabilities were observed for clonotypes shared by all four sorted-subset donors than for non-shared clonotypes.

CD8 naive samples were obtained by positive selection for CCR7 among CD45RO-negative cells, yielding a CD45RA+CCR7+ population from which TemRA cells were excluded. The donors were healthy, HIV-negative adults who had no recently reported acute infections or vaccinations. Every donor was a Caucasian adult residing in Nashville, Tennessee, USA. Blood was collected by leukapheresis, and PBMCs were isolated by Ficoll-Histopaque density gradient centrifugation and then cryopreserved in liquid nitrogen vapor phase. Analytical flow cytometry was used to check the purity and quantity of each magnetically sorted T cell population. Each sorted fraction had its genomic DNA isolated and then quantified by UV absorbance on a Nanodrop 2000c. Of note for this clone: What antigen it recognizes has not been identified. No per-base quality is available; no much larger clone lies one base away.

TCR CDR3 regions were amplified from genomic DNA by multiplex PCR using the deep immunoSEQ assay. Extracted genomic DNA from each cell subset was distributed evenly across all wells of several immunoSEQ 96-well plates, and each plate was treated as a replicate. For sorted subsets, each replicate PCR was loaded with around 200 ng genomic DNA, equivalent to roughly 30,000 T cell genomes. The purified libraries were quantified using a Qubit 3.0 fluorometer, sized with a Bioanalyzer 2100, and then quantified again using the KAPA Library Quantification kit. Every immunoSEQ 96-well plate was sequenced on a separate single-read 150-cycle Illumina NextSeq 550 flow cell. The paper's processing steps were these. Because the immunoSEQ output included only junctional sequences and no quality scores, the filtering could not be the same as the filtering used for full-length reads. Sequences were annotated with PyIR, a Python wrapper for IgBLAST v1.9, using IMGT germline references to assign V/J genes and CDR3. Any read was removed if the V/J assignment was weak (E-value above 1e-6), the CDR3 was missing, or the read contained stop codons, out-of-frame junctions, or ambiguous translated residues. V3J clonotypes were defined by identical inferred V gene, J gene, and CDR3 amino acid sequence. The percentage overlap between two repertoires was calculated by dividing the number of shared unique clonotypes by the size of the smaller repertoire. Richness of each repertoire was evaluated using RTK rarefaction, the Chao1 estimator, and Recon v2.1 estimates of unobserved clonotypes. OLGA was used to compute generation probabilities for all TCRbeta clonotypes that the gDNA method yielded from a handful of donors. TCRdb provides this immuneACCESS table in a form limited to in-frame rearrangements. Some clones are lacking; in checked studies, under half of them reflect an unresolved V gene, and why the rest are absent is not known. The V and J calls and the clone size are those of that table, but D and trimming were determined from the DNA. The table for this sample lists hundreds of thousands of clones; approximately 96% of them were counted only once. The top ten clonotypes cover approximately 0.1% of the sample.

V and J are truncated by 2 bases and 3 bases respectively, leaving an intervening sequence of 13 bases. Spanning cysteine to phenylalanine, the CDR3 consists of 15 amino acids. Only CDR3 DNA remains: 45 bases, in frame from the first base. Per the germline V gene, MGHRA is the CDR1 and YSYEKL is the CDR2. The TCR originated in a woman aged 30 to 39 in good health. Specimen: naive CD8+ T cells sorted from blood. The cell subset or site label corresponds to: CD45RA+CCR7+. The rearrangement joined TRBV4-1 to TRBJ1-2; the D gene remains uncertain. The CDR3 has the sequence CASSQLQSRYYGYTF. DNA sequence: TGCGCCAGCAGCCAACTCCAATCCCGCTACTATGGCTACACCTTC.